This T cell receptor beta chain was identified during a study of blood T cell repertoires in COVID-19. Background on the study: There were acute and convalescent COVID-19 samples, and they came from the United States, Italy and Spain. PBMCs, B-cell-depleted T cells, or T cells provided the cDNA or gDNA that made up the material.

This clone was picked up a small number of times. This same CDR3 is encoded by further DNA sequences in the sample. Original processing notes: Scientists estimated how many nucleated cells there were by amplifying reference gene primers. The assay was immunoSEQ multiplex PCR, and TCRdb's table has in-frame clones only and misses some. D and trimming were read from the DNA, whereas the V and J calls and clone size are those reported in that table. The sample comprises 25,000 to 35,000 clones, 84% of which are singletons, and about a sixth rests with the top ten. The CDR3 length is 14 residues. CDR1 SNHLY and CDR2 FYNNEI come from the germline V gene. The ends lost 1 base at V and 12 bases at J; junction bases unmatched: 7.

The clonotype was recovered from a man in his 70s with active COVID-19. This rearrangement joins TRBV2 to TRBJ2-1; TRBD1 matches at 9 bases. Sequencing used peripheral blood. CDR3 amino acids: CASSEVTGGRGQFF. DNA of the CDR3: TGTGCCAGCAGTGAAGTGACAGGGGGTCGGGGGCAGTTCTTC.